This T cell receptor (beta chain) originates from a study of T cell changes during pregnancy in multiple sclerosis. Clones were sequenced by immunoSEQ multiplex PCR, and TCRdb holds only the in-frame ones, with some missing. The sample carries tens of thousands of clones, 94% recorded once. The CDR3 runs 20 residues. Looked up from germline, CDR1 is SGHTA and CDR2 is FQGTGA. The V segment lost 5 bases and the J segment 0 bases; nucleotides outside the gene matches: 16. This rearrangement joins TRBV7-3 to TRBJ2-2; TRBD2 agrees at 9 bases. This TCR came from a female donor with multiple sclerosis, enrolled in a pregnancy study. The sequences come from CD4+ T cells from peripheral blood mononuclear cells, collected in the first trimester of pregnancy. CDR3 sequence: CASSPQFLSGGPTNTGELFF. The DNA for the CDR3 is TGTGCCAGCAGCCCCCAGTTTCTTAGCGGGGGCCCTACGAACACCGGGGAGCTGTTTTTT. Supplemented by reference TRBV7-3 and TRBJ2-2, the full variable domain reads GAGVSQTPSNKVTEKGKYVELRCDPISGHTALYWYRQSLGQGPEFLIYFQGTGAADDSGLPNDRFFAVRPEGSVSTLKIQRTERGDSAVYLCASSPQFLSGGPTNTGELFFGEGSRLTVL.